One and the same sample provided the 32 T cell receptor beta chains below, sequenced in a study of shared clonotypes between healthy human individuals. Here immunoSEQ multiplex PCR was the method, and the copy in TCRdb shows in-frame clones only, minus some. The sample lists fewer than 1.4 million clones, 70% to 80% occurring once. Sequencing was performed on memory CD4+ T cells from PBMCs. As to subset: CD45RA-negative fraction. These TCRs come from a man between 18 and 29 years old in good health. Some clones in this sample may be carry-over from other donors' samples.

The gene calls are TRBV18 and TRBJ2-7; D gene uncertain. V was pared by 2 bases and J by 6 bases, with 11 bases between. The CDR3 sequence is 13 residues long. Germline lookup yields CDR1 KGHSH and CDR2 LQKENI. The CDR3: CASSPGRPPEQYF. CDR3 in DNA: TGTGCCAGCTCACCAGGCAGGCCGCCCGAGCAGTACTTC.

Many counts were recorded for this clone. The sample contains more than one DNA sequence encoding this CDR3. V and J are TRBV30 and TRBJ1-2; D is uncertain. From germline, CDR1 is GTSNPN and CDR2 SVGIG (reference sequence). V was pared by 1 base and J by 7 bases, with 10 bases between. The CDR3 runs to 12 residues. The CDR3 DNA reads TGTGCCTGGAGTGGGACCGCTAGTGGCTACACCTTC. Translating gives CAWSGTASGYTF.

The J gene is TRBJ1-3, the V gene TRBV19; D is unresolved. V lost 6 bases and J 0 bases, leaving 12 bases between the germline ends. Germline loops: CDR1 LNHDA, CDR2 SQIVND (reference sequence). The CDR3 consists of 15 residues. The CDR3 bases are TGTGCCAGTAGCCTATTTGCAAACTCTGGAAACACCATATATTTT. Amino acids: CASSLFANSGNTIYF.

The CDR3 bases are TGTGCCAGCAGTTCCCCCGGGACAAACGAGCAGTACTTC. Protein sequence: CASSSPGTNEQYF. V gene TRBV6-5 combines with J gene TRBJ2-7; tentatively, D is TRBD1 (6 bases). V was clipped by 4 bases and J by 5 bases, with 12 bases between them. Per germline, CDR1 MNHEY and CDR2 SVGAGI. The CDR3 runs 13 residues.

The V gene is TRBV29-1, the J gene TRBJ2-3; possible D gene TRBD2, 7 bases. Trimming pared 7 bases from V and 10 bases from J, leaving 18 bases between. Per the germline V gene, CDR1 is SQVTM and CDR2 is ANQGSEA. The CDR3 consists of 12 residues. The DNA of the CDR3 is TGCAGCGACGGAGAGAGGGGGAGGGCGCAGTATTTT. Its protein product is CSDGERGRAQYF.

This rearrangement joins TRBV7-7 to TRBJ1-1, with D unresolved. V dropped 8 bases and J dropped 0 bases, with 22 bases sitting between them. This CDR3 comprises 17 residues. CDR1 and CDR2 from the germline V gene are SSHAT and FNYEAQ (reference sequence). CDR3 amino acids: CASRRGVVGCVNTEAFF. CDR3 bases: TGTGCCAGCCGCCGGGGAGTTGTGGGGTGCGTGAACACTGAAGCTTTCTTT.

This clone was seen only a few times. CDR3 nucleotides: TGTGCCAGCAGTTACTGGAATGAGCAGTTCTTC. It yields the protein CASSYWNEQFF. The rearrangement uses TRBV6-6 and TRBJ2-1; D is unresolved. Germline values: CDR1 MNHNY, CDR2 SVGAGI (reference sequence). The CDR3 loop spans 11 amino acids. Trimming shortened V by 1 base and J by 7 bases, and 2 bases separated the two germline ends.

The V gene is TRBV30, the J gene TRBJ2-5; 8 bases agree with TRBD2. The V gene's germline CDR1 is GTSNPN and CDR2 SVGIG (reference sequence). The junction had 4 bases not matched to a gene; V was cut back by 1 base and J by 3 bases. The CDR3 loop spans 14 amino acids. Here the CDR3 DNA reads TGTGCCTGGAGTGGCGGGGGGCTGGAAGAGACCCAGTACTTC. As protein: CAWSGGGLEETQYF.

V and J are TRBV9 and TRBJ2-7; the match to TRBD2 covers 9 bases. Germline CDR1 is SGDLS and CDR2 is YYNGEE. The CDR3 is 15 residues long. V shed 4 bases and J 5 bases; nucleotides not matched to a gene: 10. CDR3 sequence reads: CASSSNAGGWNEQYF. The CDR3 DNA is TGTGCCAGCAGCTCTAATGCGGGAGGGTGGAACGAGCAGTACTTC.

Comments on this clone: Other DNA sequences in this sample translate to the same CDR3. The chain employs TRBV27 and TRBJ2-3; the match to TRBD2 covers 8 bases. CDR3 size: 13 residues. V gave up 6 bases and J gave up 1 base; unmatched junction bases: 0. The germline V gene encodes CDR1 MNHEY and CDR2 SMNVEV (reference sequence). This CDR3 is CASRTSGTDTQYF. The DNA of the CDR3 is TGTGCCAGCAGGACTAGCGGCACAGATACGCAGTATTTT.

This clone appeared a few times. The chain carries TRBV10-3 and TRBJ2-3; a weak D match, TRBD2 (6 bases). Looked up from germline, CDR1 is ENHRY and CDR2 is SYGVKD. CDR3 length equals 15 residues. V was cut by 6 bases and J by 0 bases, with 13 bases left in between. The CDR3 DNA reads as TGTGCCATCAGCGGCTCCGGGACTAGCACAGATACGCAGTATTTT. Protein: CAISGSGTSTDTQYF.

CDR3 in amino acids: CASSSQSLWASETQYF. For the CDR3, the DNA is TGTGCCAGCAGCTCGCAATCCCTGTGGGCCTCAGAGACCCAGTACTTC. The chain carries TRBV7-9 and TRBJ2-5; D gene unclear. CDR1 is SEHNR and CDR2 is FQNEAQ in the germline V gene (reference sequence). Trimming took off 4 bases at V and 4 bases at J, with 19 bases between the two ends. The CDR3 covers 16 residues.

This CDR3 reads CASSFTSGRTTHTQYF. CDR3 bases: TGTGCCAGCAGTTTTACCAGCGGGAGGACAACACATACGCAGTATTTT. The rearrangement links TRBV27 to TRBJ2-3; 9 positions match TRBD2. CDR3 length: 16 amino acids. Germline V CDR1 and CDR2: MNHEY, SMNVEV (reference sequence). V lost 3 bases, J lost 7 bases, and 11 bases stayed unmatched.

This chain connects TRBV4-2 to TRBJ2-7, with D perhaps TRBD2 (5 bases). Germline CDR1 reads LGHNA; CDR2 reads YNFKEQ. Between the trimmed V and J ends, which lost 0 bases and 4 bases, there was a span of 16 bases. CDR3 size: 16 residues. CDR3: CASSQERRGPPYEQYF. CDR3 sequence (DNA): TGTGCCAGCAGCCAAGAGCGCCGGGGTCCGCCGTACGAGCAGTACTTC.

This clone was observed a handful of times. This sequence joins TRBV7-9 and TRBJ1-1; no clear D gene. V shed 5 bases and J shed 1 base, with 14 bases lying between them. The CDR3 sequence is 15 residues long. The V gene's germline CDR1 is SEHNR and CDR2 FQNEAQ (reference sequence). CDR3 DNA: TGTGCCAGCAGCCGAGCGGCCGCTTCGAACACTGAAGCTTTCTTT. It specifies CASSRAAASNTEAFF.

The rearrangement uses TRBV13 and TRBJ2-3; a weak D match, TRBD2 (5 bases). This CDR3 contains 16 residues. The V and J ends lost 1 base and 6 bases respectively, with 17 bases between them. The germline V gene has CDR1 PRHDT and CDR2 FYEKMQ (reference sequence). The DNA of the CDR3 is TGTGCCAGCAGCTTAGAAGGACTGGGGAAGGCGGATACGCAGTATTTT. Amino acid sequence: CASSLEGLGKADTQYF.

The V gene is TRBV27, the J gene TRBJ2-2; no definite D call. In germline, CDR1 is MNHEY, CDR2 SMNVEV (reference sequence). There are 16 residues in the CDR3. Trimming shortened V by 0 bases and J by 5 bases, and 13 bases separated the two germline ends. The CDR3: CASSLSRVLGTGELFF. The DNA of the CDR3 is TGTGCCAGCAGTTTATCGCGAGTTTTAGGGACCGGGGAGCTGTTTTTT.

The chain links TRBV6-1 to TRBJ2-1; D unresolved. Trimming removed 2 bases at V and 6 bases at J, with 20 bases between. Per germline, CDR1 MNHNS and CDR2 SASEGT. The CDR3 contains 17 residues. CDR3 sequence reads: CASSESDWDPWRNEQFF. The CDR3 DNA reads TGTGCCAGCAGTGAATCTGATTGGGATCCTTGGCGCAATGAGCAGTTCTTC.

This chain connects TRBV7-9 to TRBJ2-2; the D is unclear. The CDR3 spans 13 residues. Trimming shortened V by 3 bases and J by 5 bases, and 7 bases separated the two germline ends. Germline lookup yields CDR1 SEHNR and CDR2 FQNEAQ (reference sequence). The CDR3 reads CASSFAETGELFF. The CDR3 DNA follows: TGTGCCAGCAGCTTTGCAGAAACCGGGGAGCTGTTTTTT.

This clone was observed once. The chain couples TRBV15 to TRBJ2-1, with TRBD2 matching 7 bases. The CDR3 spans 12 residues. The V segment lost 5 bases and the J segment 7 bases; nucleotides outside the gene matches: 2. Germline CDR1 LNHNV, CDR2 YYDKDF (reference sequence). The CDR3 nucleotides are TGTGCCACCAGCGTGGGGGGGAATGAGCAGTTCTTC. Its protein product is CATSVGGNEQFF.

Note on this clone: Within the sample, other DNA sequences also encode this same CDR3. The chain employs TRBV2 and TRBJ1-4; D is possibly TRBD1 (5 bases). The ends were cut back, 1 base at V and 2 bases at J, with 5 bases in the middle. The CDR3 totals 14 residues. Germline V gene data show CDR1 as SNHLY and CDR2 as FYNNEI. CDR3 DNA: TGTGCCAGCAGTGAAGGGGACACTAATGAAAAACTGTTTTTT. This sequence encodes CASSEGDTNEKLFF.

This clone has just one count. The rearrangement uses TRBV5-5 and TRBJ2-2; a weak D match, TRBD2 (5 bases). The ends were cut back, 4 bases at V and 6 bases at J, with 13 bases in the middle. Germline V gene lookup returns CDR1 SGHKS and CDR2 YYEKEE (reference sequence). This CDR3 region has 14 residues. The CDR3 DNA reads TGTGCCAGCAGCCTGGAGGCTGTGGCCGGGGAGCTGTTTTTT. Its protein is CASSLEAVAGELFF. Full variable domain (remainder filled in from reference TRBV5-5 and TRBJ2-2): DAGVTQSPTHLIKTRGQQVTLRCSPISGHKSVSWYQQVLGQGPQFIFQYYEKEERGRGNFPDRFSARQFPNYSSELNVNALLLGDSALYLCASSLEAVAGELFFGEGSRLTVL.

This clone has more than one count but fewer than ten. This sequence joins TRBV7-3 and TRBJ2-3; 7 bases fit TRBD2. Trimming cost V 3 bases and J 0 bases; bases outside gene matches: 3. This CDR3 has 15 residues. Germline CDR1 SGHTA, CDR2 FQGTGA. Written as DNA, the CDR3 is TGTGCCAGCAGCTTGGCGGGAGAGAGCACAGATACGCAGTATTTT. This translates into CASSLAGESTDTQYF.

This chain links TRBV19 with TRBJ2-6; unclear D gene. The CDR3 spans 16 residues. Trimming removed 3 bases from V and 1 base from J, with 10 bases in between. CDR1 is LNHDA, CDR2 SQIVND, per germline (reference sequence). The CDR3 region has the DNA TGTGCCAGTAGTATCGGAAGTGGGTCTGGGGCCAACGTCCTGACTTTC. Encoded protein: CASSIGSGSGANVLTF. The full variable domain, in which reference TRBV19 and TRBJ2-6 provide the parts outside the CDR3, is DGGITQSPKYLFRKEGQNVTLSCEQNLNHDAMYWYRQDPGQGLRLIYYSQIVNDFQKGDIAEGYSVSREKKESFPLTVTSAQKNPTAFYLCASSIGSGSGANVLTFGAGSRLTVL.

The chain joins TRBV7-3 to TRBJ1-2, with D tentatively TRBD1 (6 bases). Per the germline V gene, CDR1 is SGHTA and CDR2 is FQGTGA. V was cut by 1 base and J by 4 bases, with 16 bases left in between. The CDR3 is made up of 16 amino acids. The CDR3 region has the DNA TGTGCCAGCAGCTTAAGGTCGCCAGGGGAGGCCTATGGCTACACCTTC. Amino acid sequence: CASSLRSPGEAYGYTF.

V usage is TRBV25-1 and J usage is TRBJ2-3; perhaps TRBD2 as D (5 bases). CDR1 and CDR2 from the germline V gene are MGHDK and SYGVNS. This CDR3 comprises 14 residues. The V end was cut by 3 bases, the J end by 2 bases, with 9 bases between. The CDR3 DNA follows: TGTGCCAGCAGTGATCAGGAGGTCACAGATACGCAGTATTTT. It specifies CASSDQEVTDTQYF.

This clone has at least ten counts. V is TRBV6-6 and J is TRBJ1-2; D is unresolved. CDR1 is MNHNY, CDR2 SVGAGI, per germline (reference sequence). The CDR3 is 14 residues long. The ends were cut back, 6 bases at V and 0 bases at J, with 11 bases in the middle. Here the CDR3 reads CASSPGHSNYGYTF. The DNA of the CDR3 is TGTGCCAGCAGCCCAGGTCATTCTAACTATGGCTACACCTTC.

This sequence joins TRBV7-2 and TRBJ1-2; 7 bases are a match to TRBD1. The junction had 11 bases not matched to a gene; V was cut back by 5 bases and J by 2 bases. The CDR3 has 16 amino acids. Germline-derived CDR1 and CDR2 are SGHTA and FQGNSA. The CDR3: CASSRQGASTNYGYTF. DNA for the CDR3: TGTGCCAGCAGCCGACAGGGAGCATCCACCAACTATGGCTACACCTTC.

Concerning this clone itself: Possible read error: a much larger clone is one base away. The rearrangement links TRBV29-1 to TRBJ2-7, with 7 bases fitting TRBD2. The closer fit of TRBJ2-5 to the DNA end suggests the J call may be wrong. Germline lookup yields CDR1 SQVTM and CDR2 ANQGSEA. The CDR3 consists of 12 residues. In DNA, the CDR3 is TGCAGCGTTGAGACCGGGGGGGAGACCCAGTACTTC. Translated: CSVETGGETQYF.

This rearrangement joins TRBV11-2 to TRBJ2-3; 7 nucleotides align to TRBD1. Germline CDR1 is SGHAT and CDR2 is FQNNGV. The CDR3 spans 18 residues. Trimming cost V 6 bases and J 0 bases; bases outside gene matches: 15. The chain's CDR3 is CASSTYSLTGASTDTQYF. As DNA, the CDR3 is TGTGCCAGCAGTACTTACTCATTAACAGGGGCGAGCACAGATACGCAGTATTTT.

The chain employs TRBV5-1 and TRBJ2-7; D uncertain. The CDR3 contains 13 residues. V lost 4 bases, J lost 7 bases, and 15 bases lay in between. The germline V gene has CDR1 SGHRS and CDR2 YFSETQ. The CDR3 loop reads CASSPPAAAEQYF. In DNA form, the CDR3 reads TGCGCCAGCAGCCCCCCTGCGGCGGCAGAGCAGTACTTC.

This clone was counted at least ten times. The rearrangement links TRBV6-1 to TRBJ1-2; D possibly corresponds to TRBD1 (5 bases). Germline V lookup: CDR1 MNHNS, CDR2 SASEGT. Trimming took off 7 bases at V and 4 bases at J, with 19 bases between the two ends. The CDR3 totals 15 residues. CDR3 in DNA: TGTGCCAGCACCTCACGCGGGGGAGCCTCCTATGGCTACACCTTC. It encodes CASTSRGGASYGYTF.